This T cell receptor (beta chain) was captured in a study of blood T cells in healthy people across ages. It was with a sample-barcoded 5' primer and a J-beta primer mix that a second PCR of roughly 7 to 11 cycles was run. One entry per CDR3 protein, called by TCRdb with MiXCR from the 5' RACE reads. The data show hundreds of thousands of distinct CDR3 sequences, approximately 35% seen once. The junction had 6 bases not matched to a gene; V was cut back by 4 bases and J by 1 base. This CDR3 is built from 16 residues. In germline, CDR1 is SGHRS, CDR2 YFSETQ. The V call is TRBV5-1, the J call TRBJ2-2; 8 nucleotides line up with TRBD1. The sequence was collected from a man aged 18 to 30 in good health. The sequenced material came from blood. CDR3 bases: TGCGCCAGCAGCGCCCTAGGGACAGGGAACACCGGGGAGCTGTTTTTT. This encodes CASSALGTGNTGELFF.